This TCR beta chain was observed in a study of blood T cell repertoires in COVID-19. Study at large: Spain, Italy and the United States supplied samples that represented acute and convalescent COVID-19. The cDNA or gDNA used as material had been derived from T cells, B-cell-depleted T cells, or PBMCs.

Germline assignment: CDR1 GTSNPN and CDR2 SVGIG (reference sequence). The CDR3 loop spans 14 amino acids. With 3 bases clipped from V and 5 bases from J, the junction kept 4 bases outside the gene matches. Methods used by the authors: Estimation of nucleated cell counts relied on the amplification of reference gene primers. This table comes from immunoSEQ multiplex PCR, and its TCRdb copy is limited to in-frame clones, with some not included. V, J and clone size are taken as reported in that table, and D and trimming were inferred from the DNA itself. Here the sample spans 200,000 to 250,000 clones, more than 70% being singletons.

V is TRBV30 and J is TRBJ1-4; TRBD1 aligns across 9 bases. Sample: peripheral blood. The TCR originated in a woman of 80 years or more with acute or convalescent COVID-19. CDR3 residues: CAWSLQGANEKLFF. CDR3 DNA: TGTGCCTGGAGCTTACAGGGGGCGAATGAAAAACTGTTTTTT. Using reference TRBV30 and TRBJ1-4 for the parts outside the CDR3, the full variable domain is SQTIHQWPATLVQPVGSPLSLECTVEGTSNPNLYWYRQAAGRGLQLLFYSVGIGQISSEVPQNLSASRPQDRQFILSSKKLLLSDSGFYLCAWSLQGANEKLFFGSGTQLSVL.